This is a list of T cell receptor beta chains from one sample in a study of blood T cells in healthy people across ages. TCRdb used MiXCR to reprocess the 5' RACE reads, holding one entry per CDR3 protein. The sample has about 720,000 distinct CDR3 sequences; roughly 20% are singletons. Sequenced: blood. These receptors originate from a man in his 70s in good health. CDR3s include the opening cysteine and the closing phenylalanine or tryptophan. D genes are given only for firm matches. Expanded clones get a size class; other rows say once, few or many, or leave the size out.

j_call | clone_size | d_call | v_call | cdr3_aa | cdr3_nt
TRBJ2-7 | few | TRBD2 | TRBV29-1 | CSVKLAGQTYEQYF | TGCAGCGTCAAACTAGCGGGGCAAACCTACGAGCAGTACTTC
TRBJ2-1 | - | TRBD1 | TRBV5-5 | CASSSRLTGVVDNEQFF | TGTGCCAGCAGCTCTAGGCTGACAGGGGTTGTGGACAATGAGCAGTTCTTC
TRBJ1-2 | few | - | TRBV3-1 | CASSQGGQSRDGYTF | TGTGCCAGCAGCCAAGGCGGACAGTCCAGGGATGGCTACACCTTC
TRBJ1-1 | - | - | TRBV7-9 | CASSLVGFLNTEAFF | TGTGCCAGCAGCTTAGTGGGGTTTTTGAACACTGAAGCTTTCTTT
TRBJ2-3 | - | TRBD2 | TRBV20-1 | CSARDPLTSRPDTQYF | TGCAGTGCTAGAGATCCGCTGACTAGCAGGCCAGATACGCAGTATTTT
TRBJ1-2 | - | - | TRBV7-8 | CASSLELGLPWGYTF | TGTGCCAGCAGCTTAGAGTTAGGACTCCCGTGGGGCTACACCTTC
TRBJ2-1 | - | TRBD2 | TRBV6-1 | CASSSGGFNEQFF | TGTGCCAGTTCTAGCGGGGGATTCAATGAGCAGTTCTTC
TRBJ2-3 | few | - | TRBV10-1 | CASSGSIRRTDTQYF | TGCGCCAGCAGTGGAAGTATCAGGCGGACAGATACGCAGTATTTT
TRBJ2-1 | many | TRBD2 | TRBV12-5 | CASGLEIAGGNEQFF | TGTGCTAGTGGTTTGGAGATAGCGGGGGGCAATGAGCAGTTCTTC
TRBJ2-1 | - | - | TRBV24-1 | CATSEAGSSYNEQFF | TGTGCCACCAGTGAGGCGGGGAGCTCCTACAATGAGCAGTTCTTC
TRBJ2-1 | few | - | TRBV5-1 | CASSLSVTSYNEQFF | TGCGCCAGCAGCTTGAGTGTAACTTCCTACAATGAGCAGTTCTTC
TRBJ2-7 | few | - | TRBV7-9 | CASSLGAGAFYEQYF | TGTGCCAGCAGCTTAGGGGCAGGGGCGTTCTACGAGCAGTACTTC
TRBJ2-1 | few | TRBD1 | TRBV11-2 | CASTTDRGSYNEQFF | TGTGCCAGCACCACCGACAGGGGATCCTACAATGAGCAGTTCTTC
TRBJ1-1 | - | TRBD1 | TRBV27 | CASSRQGAMMWEPHTEAFF | TGTGCCAGCAGTAGACAGGGGGCGATGATGTGGGAACCGCACACTGAAGCTTTCTTT
TRBJ2-3 | few | - | TRBV7-2 | CASSRGPSTDTQYF | TGTGCCAGCAGCCGGGGCCCTAGCACAGATACGCAGTATTTT
TRBJ2-3 | few | TRBD2 | TRBV10-3 | CAISAALAGSTDTQYF | TGTGCCATCAGTGCAGCGCTAGCGGGGAGCACAGATACGCAGTATTTT
TRBJ2-3 | many | - | TRBV9 | CASSVGEWDTQYF | TGTGCCAGCAGCGTAGGAGAGTGGGATACGCAGTATTTT
TRBJ1-5 | - | TRBD1 | TRBV24-1 | CATTRPDNDRDDQPQHF | TGTGCCACCACGCGGCCCGACAATGACAGGGACGATCAGCCCCAGCATTTT
TRBJ1-2 | many | - | TRBV12-3/TRBV12-4 | CASSFGTSGYGYTF | TGTGCCAGCAGTTTTGGGACCTCCGGTTATGGCTACACCTTC
TRBJ1-1 | few | - | TRBV6-1 | CASSEFLEMNTEAFF | TGTGCCAGCAGTGAATTTCTGGAGATGAACACTGAAGCTTTCTTT
TRBJ2-7 | few | - | TRBV2 | CASSADSEYEQYF | TGTGCCAGCAGTGCGGACAGTGAGTACGAGCAGTACTTC
TRBJ2-1 | - | TRBD2 | TRBV7-9 | CASSLDAGGPNEQFF | TGTGCCAGCAGCTTAGATGCGGGAGGCCCCAATGAGCAGTTCTTC
TRBJ2-2 | few | TRBD1 | TRBV14 | CASSRDRGPGELFF | TGTGCCAGCAGCCGGGACAGGGGGCCCGGGGAGCTGTTTTTT
TRBJ1-2 | - | - | TRBV20-1 | CSAYRSMAILF | TGCAGTGCGTACAGGTCCATGGCCATCCTCTTC
TRBJ1-3 | - | - | TRBV6-1 | CASGKDYSGNTIYF | TGTGCCAGCGGCAAGGACTACTCTGGAAACACCATATATTTT
TRBJ2-3 | once | TRBD1 | TRBV19 | CASSSGQQLWDTQYF | TGTGCCAGTAGTTCGGGACAGCAATTGTGGGATACGCAGTATTTT